This record covers a single T cell receptor (beta chain). In the original analysis: From reference gene primer amplification, estimates of nucleated cell counts were derived. Sequenced by immunoSEQ multiplex PCR; TCRdb stores in-frame clones only, minus some. The V and J calls and clone size are taken from that table; D and trimming were inferred from the DNA. The table records more than 400,000 clones, approximately 85% of them present only once. Germline lookup yields CDR1 SGHDT and CDR2 YYEEEE. This CDR3 is 18 amino acids long. V was clipped by 4 bases and J by 8 bases; unmatched bases: 13. The data were taken from a study of blood T cell repertoires in COVID-19. Study as a whole: PBMCs, B-cell-depleted T cells, or T cells were the source of the cDNA or gDNA that made up the material.

The sequenced sample was peripheral blood. The clonotype originates from a human donor in a cohort sampled during active COVID-19. V usage is TRBV5-6 and J usage is TRBJ2-1; 15 bases are a match to TRBD2. The CDR3 sequence: CASSRTSGRALGYDEQFF. The DNA for the CDR3 is TGTGCCAGCAGCAGGACTAGCGGGAGGGCCCTCGGTTACGATGAGCAGTTCTTC.